This entry lists 12 T cell receptor beta chains sequenced from one sample in a study of blood T cell repertoires in COVID-19 (dated by TCRdb to about 2020). The library was obtained by the immunoSEQ multiplex PCR assay. What TCRdb holds here is the immuneACCESS table cut down to in-frame rearrangements. Part of the clones is not present; checked against another copy, under half of the missing clones reflect an unresolved V gene, and the others are unexplained. This sample comprises a few hundred thousand clones, around 89% of them detected only once. The ten largest clones represent under 1.1% of the sample. Sequenced sample: peripheral blood. The receptors shown here come from a woman in her thirties or forties with COVID-19, enrolled during active disease.

This clone was seen only a few times. The V call is TRBV29-1, the J call TRBJ2-2; the D gene is possibly TRBD2 (5 bases). V gave up 7 bases and J gave up 6 bases, with 15 bases separating them. Germline V lookup: CDR1 SQVTM, CDR2 ANQGSEA. There are 13 residues in the CDR3. This CDR3 is CSAAAVVPGELFF. The CDR3, as DNA: TGCAGCGCCGCAGCGGTTGTTCCCGGGGAGCTGTTTTTT.

This clone appeared once. This chain joins TRBV11-2 and TRBJ1-5, with 7 bases that match TRBD1. Germline CDR1 and CDR2: SGHAT and FQNNGV. Unmatched junction bases numbered 5, after V lost 5 bases and J lost 4 bases. The CDR3 is 14 amino acids. CDR3 bases: TGTGCCAGCAGCCCCCACAGGGGAAATCAGCCCCAGCATTTT. Amino acids: CASSPHRGNQPQHF.

The sample holds one count of this clone. This chain joins TRBV29-1 and TRBJ2-7; D might be TRBD2 (5 bases). Looked up from germline, CDR1 is SQVTM and CDR2 is ANQGSEA. V lost 5 bases and J 6 bases, leaving 17 bases between the germline ends. This CDR3 contains 13 residues. The chain's CDR3 is CSVFTGRGPEQYF. The CDR3 DNA reads as TGCAGCGTTTTTACGGGCCGCGGGCCCGAGCAGTACTTC.

J is TRBJ1-1 and V is TRBV9; D gene unclear. Germline V gives CDR1 SGDLS, CDR2 YYNGEE. Trimming stripped 0 bases from V and 5 bases from J, with 11 bases between. The CDR3 runs 14 residues. As DNA, the CDR3 is TGTGCCAGCAGCGTAGCCATGCACACAACTGAAGCTTTCTTT. Protein sequence: CASSVAMHTTEAFF.

The chain carries TRBV5-6 and TRBJ1-2; 9 positions agree with TRBD1. The CDR3 is 16 residues long. Per germline, CDR1 SGHDT and CDR2 YYEEEE. J lost 0 bases, V lost 0 bases, and 3 bases had no gene match. In nucleotides, the CDR3 is TGTGCCAGCAGCTTGGTGGACAGGGGCCCTAACTATGGCTACACCTTC. It is translated as CASSLVDRGPNYGYTF.

The rearrangement links TRBV28 to TRBJ1-1, with unresolved D. This CDR3 contains 15 residues. The germline V and J ends were trimmed by 5 bases and 3 bases, with 16 bases remaining between them. The V gene's germline CDR1 is MDHEN and CDR2 SYDVKM. This CDR3 is CASSPTLEGYTEAFF. The CDR3 coding sequence is TGTGCCAGCAGTCCCACCCTGGAGGGATACACTGAAGCTTTCTTT.

The rearrangement joins TRBV3-1 (or the pseudogene TRBV3-2) to TRBJ1-1, with D possibly being TRBD1 (5 bases). Germline CDR1 reads LGHDT; CDR2 reads YNNKEL (reference sequence). The CDR3 has 14 residues. With 6 bases removed from V and 3 bases from J, the gap between germline ends came to 14 bases. Here the CDR3 DNA reads TGTGCCAGCAGATCGACCTGGGGGGACACTGAAGCTTTCTTT. It codes for CASRSTWGDTEAFF.

The V and J genes are TRBV4-1 and TRBJ2-7; 10 bases are a match to TRBD1. J lost 4 bases, V lost 4 bases, and 7 bases had no gene match. Germline CDR1 reads MGHRA; CDR2 reads YSYEKL. This CDR3 contains 15 residues. CDR3 sequence (DNA): TGCGCCAGCAGCCCGCCGGGACAGGGGATTTACGAGCAGTACTTC. This gives the protein CASSPPGQGIYEQYF.

The V and J genes are TRBV10-3 and TRBJ2-1; TRBD2 matches 7 bases. The CDR3 spans 15 residues. The J segment lost 2 bases and the V segment lost 2 bases, leaving 3 bases of the junction unmatched. CDR1 is ENHRY and CDR2 is SYGVKD in the germline V gene. In DNA, the CDR3 is TGTGCCATCAGTGAGCGGGAGGTGGCCTACAATGAGCAGTTCTTC. The encoded protein is CAISEREVAYNEQFF.

This clone appeared a single time. This chain joins TRBV15 and TRBJ2-7, with 9 positions matching TRBD2. The germline V gene encodes CDR1 LNHNV and CDR2 YYDKDF (reference sequence). This CDR3 has 17 residues. V trimming: 0 bases; J trimming: 7 bases; junction bases outside the gene matches: 13. The CDR3 coding sequence is TGTGCCACCAGCAGAGACGAACTAGCGGGTGAATTTGGAGAGCAGTACTTC. This gives the protein CATSRDELAGEFGEQYF.

J is TRBJ2-7 and V is TRBV27; D perhaps matches TRBD2 (5 bases). The germline V gene encodes CDR1 MNHEY and CDR2 SMNVEV (reference sequence). Trimming left V 8 bases short and J 5 bases short, with 16 bases between. The CDR3 contains 13 residues. CDR3 region: CASSDLLGNEQYF. The DNA for the CDR3 is TGTGCCAGCTCGGACTTACTTGGGAACGAGCAGTACTTC.

The chain couples TRBV28 to TRBJ2-2; 7 nucleotides line up with TRBD2. Trimming at V came to 6 bases and at J to 1 base, leaving 14 bases not matched to a gene. This CDR3 contains 18 residues. Looked up from germline, CDR1 is MDHEN and CDR2 is SYDVKM. The DNA of the CDR3 is TGTGCCAGCAGCCCTCTGCTAGGGGCTAGCGGGAACACCGGGGAGCTGTTTTTT. Translating it yields CASSPLLGASGNTGELFF.